The rows below give T cell receptor beta chains drawn from one sample of a study of blood T cell repertoires in COVID-19. Method: immunoSEQ multiplex PCR; TCRdb's copy keeps in-frame clones and lacks some. The table lists about 100,000 clones, about 78% of them singletons. The sequenced sample consisted of peripheral blood. These receptors were obtained from a man in his fifties who had recovered from COVID-19. The CDR3 runs from the conserved cysteine through the conserved F or W. Each record gives: V gene, J gene, clone size, D gene, CDR3 protein, CDR3 DNA. D genes are given only for firm matches. Expanded clones get a size class; other rows say once, few or many, or leave the size out.

TRBV28	TRBJ2-7	.	.	CASSSLRTVAYEQYF	TGTGCCAGCAGTTCCCTACGGACAGTAGCCTACGAGCAGTACTTC
TRBV5-4	TRBJ2-7	.	TRBD2	CASSSSGWSHEQYF	TGTGCCAGCAGCTCTAGCGGTTGGTCTCACGAGCAGTACTTC
TRBV5-1	TRBJ1-3	.	TRBD1	CASSLEGQGRRNTIYF	TGCGCCAGCAGCTTGGAGGGACAGGGGCGTAGAAACACCATATATTTT
TRBV4-2	TRBJ2-2	many	TRBD2	CASSQTSGHTGELFF	TGTGCCAGCAGCCAGACTAGCGGGCACACCGGGGAGCTGTTTTTT
TRBV7-2	TRBJ1-2	medium-sized	TRBD1	CASSSDPGQANYGYTF	TGTGCCAGCAGTTCAGATCCGGGACAGGCTAACTATGGCTACACCTTC
TRBV28	TRBJ2-7	few	.	CASSLRGFGAYEQYF	TGTGCCAGCAGTTTAAGAGGGTTTGGTGCCTACGAGCAGTACTTC
TRBV4-1	TRBJ2-3	few	TRBD2	CASSQGTSGSLDTQYF	TGCGCCAGCAGCCAGGGGACTAGCGGGAGTCTTGATACGCAGTATTTT
TRBV24-1	TRBJ2-2	.	TRBD1	CATSDLNRGHTGELFF	TGTGCCACCAGTGATTTGAACAGGGGGCACACCGGGGAGCTGTTTTTT
TRBV7-2	TRBJ2-7	few	.	CASSSGTPGGEQYF	TGTGCCAGCAGTTCCGGGACCCCCGGGGGCGAGCAGTACTTC
TRBV5-4	TRBJ2-7	.	.	CASSSDPGTFYEQYF	TGTGCCAGCAGCTCCGACCCCGGGACTTTCTACGAGCAGTACTTC
TRBV6-2/TRBV6-3	TRBJ1-1	.	.	CASSYSAGFNTEAFF	TGTGCCAGCAGTTACTCCGCGGGGTTTAACACTGAAGCTTTCTTT
TRBV6-5	TRBJ1-4	.	.	CASSYESGYNEKLFF	TGTGCCAGCAGTTACGAGTCGGGTTATAATGAAAAACTGTTTTTT
TRBV10-3	TRBJ2-1	.	.	CAISSRNYNEQFF	TGTGCCATCTCTAGCAGGAACTACAATGAGCAGTTCTTC
TRBV28	TRBJ2-1	.	.	CASRGAGYYNEQFF	TGTGCCAGCAGGGGGGCTGGTTATTACAATGAGCAGTTCTTC
TRBV6-5	TRBJ2-7	once	.	CASRGLGRGEQYF	TGTGCCAGCAGAGGACTTGGGCGGGGTGAGCAGTACTTC
TRBV4-1	TRBJ1-1	.	TRBD1	CASSQDRGRTEAFF	TGCGCCAGCAGCCAAGACAGGGGGAGGACTGAAGCTTTCTTT